This T cell receptor (beta chain) was recovered during a study of technical replicates of blood from a handful of donors. Between the trimmed V and J ends, which lost 1 base and 6 bases, there was a span of 10 bases. CDR3 length: 13 residues. CDR1 MNHNS and CDR2 SASEGT come from the germline V gene. Generated by immunoSEQ multiplex PCR, the TCRdb table keeps only in-frame clones and is missing some. The sample shows about 84,000 clones, about nine tenths of them seen only once. Sample: T cells isolated from PBMCs. The TCR originated in a human donor in good health. V and J are TRBV6-1 and TRBJ2-7, with D perhaps matching TRBD1 (5 bases). CDR3 nucleotides: TGTGCCAGCAGTGAAGTAAGGGGTGGCGAGCAGTACTTC. It translates to CASSEVRGGEQYF.